A selection of T cell receptor beta chains follows, all from one sample in a study of cytomegalovirus exposure and HLA in healthy donors. This table comes from immunoSEQ multiplex PCR, and its TCRdb copy is limited to in-frame clones, with some not included. Of 90,000 or so clones detected, approximately 80% appear once; the ten largest clones hold less than 4%. Sequencing was carried out using PBMCs. The receptors here all came from a man under 40 in good health and CMV-seropositive. Both conserved end residues are part of each CDR3. The D gene is left open where the match is weak. The size entry is marked missing in some rows and otherwise reads once, few, many or a size class.

CASSQDLGDTEAFF TGCGCCAGCAGCCAAGATCTCGGGGACACTGAAGCTTTCTTT few TRBJ1-1 NA TRBV4-3
CASSYPRSTEAFF TGTGCCAGCAGTTACCCTCGGAGCACTGAAGCTTTCTTT few TRBJ1-1 NA TRBV6-5
CAISGVGAGGANEQFF TGTGCCATCAGTGGCGTGGGAGCGGGAGGTGCAAATGAGCAGTTCTTC NA TRBJ2-1 TRBD2 TRBV10-3
CATQPGNSYEQYF TGTGCCACCCAGCCGGGGAACTCCTACGAGCAGTACTTC NA TRBJ2-7 NA TRBV11-2
CAWGWGGRGNTEAFF TGTGCCTGGGGGTGGGGAGGGAGGGGGAACACTGAAGCTTTCTTT NA TRBJ1-1 NA TRBV30
CASSLAGADTGELFF TGTGCCAGCAGTTTAGCGGGAGCGGACACCGGGGAGCTGTTTTTT NA TRBJ2-2 TRBD2 TRBV5-6
CASSGLAGGLNF TGTGCCAGCAGTGGGCTAGCGGGAGGCTTGAACTTC NA TRBJ2-5 TRBD2 TRBV6-5
CASSSSYVSYEQYF TGTGCCAGCAGCTCCTCCTATGTCTCCTACGAGCAGTACTTC NA TRBJ2-7 NA TRBV5-5
CASSPGQGQETQYF TGCGCCAGCAGCCCCGGACAGGGCCAAGAGACCCAGTACTTC NA TRBJ2-5 TRBD1 TRBV5-1
CASSVVASGNEQFF TGTGCCAGCAGCGTAGTGGCTAGCGGGAATGAGCAGTTCTTC NA TRBJ2-1 TRBD2 TRBV9
CASSYRGNTGELFF TGTGCCAGCAGTTACCGGGGGAACACCGGGGAGCTGTTTTTT NA TRBJ2-2 NA TRBV6-6
CASSLISGTPWAQFF TGCGCCAGCAGCTTGATTAGCGGGACACCCTGGGCGCAGTTCTTC NA TRBJ2-1 TRBD2 TRBV5-1
CASSPERTSMYF TGTGCCAGCAGCCCTGAAAGGACAAGTATGTACTTC NA TRBJ2-4 NA TRBV6-6
CAKRTGNTEAFF TGTGCCAAGAGAACAGGGAACACTGAAGCTTTCTTT NA TRBJ1-1 NA TRBV2
CASSWDRGGYGYTF TGTGCCAGCTCGTGGGACAGGGGTGGCTATGGCTACACCTTC few TRBJ1-2 TRBD1 TRBV28
CATKAMELNRYTGELFF TGCGCCACGAAAGCTATGGAGTTAAACCGATACACCGGGGAGCTGTTTTTT few TRBJ2-2 NA TRBV4-1
CASSESRLLEQYF TGCGCCAGCAGTGAGTCGCGACTACTCGAGCAGTACTTC NA TRBJ2-7 NA TRBV10-1
CASSVAGLGNTIYF TGTGCCAGCAGCGTAGCAGGGCTGGGAAACACCATATATTTT NA TRBJ1-3 NA TRBV9